The 31 T cell receptor beta chains given below trace back to one sample, sequenced in a study of shared clonotypes between healthy human individuals. Generated by immunoSEQ multiplex PCR, the TCRdb table keeps only in-frame clones and is missing some. The table has roughly 2,500,000 clones, roughly 93% seen once. The sequencing input was naive CD4+ T cells from PBMCs. Described subset: CD45RA+ positively selected. These receptors all come from a man between 18 and 29 years old in good health. Some clones in this sample may be carry-over from other donors' samples.

This clone has only a few counts. V and J are TRBV29-1 and TRBJ1-5; the D gene is possibly TRBD1 (5 bases). CDR1 is SQVTM, CDR2 ANQGSEA, per germline. CDR3 length: 13 residues. V gave up 4 bases and J gave up 3 bases, with 10 bases separating them. CDR3 region: CSVGGQINQPQHF. The DNA for the CDR3 is TGCAGCGTTGGTGGACAAATCAATCAGCCCCAGCATTTT.

This rearrangement joins TRBV11-2 to TRBJ1-1, with D unclear. CDR1 and CDR2 from the germline V gene are SGHAT and FQNNGV. Deletions cut 3 bases from V and 6 bases from J, with 11 bases between. The CDR3 consists of 13 residues. The chain's CDR3 is CASSLQKAAEAFF. DNA for the CDR3: TGTGCCAGCAGCTTGCAAAAGGCGGCTGAAGCTTTCTTT.

The gene calls are TRBV7-9 and TRBJ2-1, with D tentatively TRBD1 (6 bases). V was trimmed by 5 bases and J by 5 bases, leaving 13 bases between them. This CDR3 has 14 residues. The germline gives CDR1 SEHNR, CDR2 FQNEAQ (reference sequence). For the CDR3, the DNA is TGTGCCAGCAGCCCCACAGGGTTCGACAATGAGCAGTTCTTC. It yields the protein CASSPTGFDNEQFF.

To note about this clone: Other nucleotide sequences in the sample specify the same CDR3. The chain uses TRBV14 and TRBJ1-2; no reliable D call. The CDR3 length is 13 residues. Germline CDR1 SGHDN, CDR2 FVKESK. V gave up 0 bases and J gave up 8 bases, with 10 bases separating them. This chain's CDR3 is CASSQEVQLGYTF. CDR3 nucleotide sequence: TGTGCCAGCAGCCAAGAGGTACAACTGGGCTACACCTTC.

The chain couples TRBV5-1 to TRBJ1-4; 8 bases are a match to TRBD1. Per the germline V gene, CDR1 is SGHRS and CDR2 is YFSETQ. The V gene end was trimmed by 0 bases and the J gene end by 5 bases; junction bases not matched to a gene: 9. The length of the CDR3 is 17 residues. This CDR3 reads CASSLVRGGQENEKLFF. CDR3 DNA sequence: TGCGCCAGCAGCTTGGTACGAGGGGGACAGGAAAATGAAAAACTGTTTTTT.

The chain employs TRBV10-3 and TRBJ1-2, with 8 bases aligning to TRBD1. CDR1 ENHRY and CDR2 SYGVKD come from the germline V gene. The CDR3 runs 15 residues. The V and J ends lost 10 bases and 6 bases, in that order; junction bases with no gene match: 16. The chain's CDR3 is CATQQARGQYDGYTF. The DNA of the CDR3 is TGTGCCACTCAACAAGCCAGGGGGCAATATGATGGCTACACCTTC.

The chain uses TRBV18 and TRBJ2-7; TRBD2 agrees at 7 bases. V dropped 4 bases and J dropped 2; count of bases not matched to a gene: 5. CDR3 length: 14 residues. CDR1 is KGHSH and CDR2 is LQKENI in the germline V gene. CDR3 sequence reads: CASSRFAGAYEQYF. For the CDR3, the DNA is TGTGCCAGCTCACGCTTCGCGGGAGCCTACGAGCAGTACTTC.

The V gene is TRBV9, the J gene TRBJ2-5; D may be TRBD1 (6 bases). V lost 0 bases and J 5 bases, leaving 17 bases between the germline ends. In germline, CDR1 is SGDLS, CDR2 YYNGEE. This CDR3 comprises 16 residues. In DNA, the CDR3 is TGTGCCAGCAGCGTAGTAGGAAGGGGGTCCAGGGAGACCCAGTACTTC. Its protein is CASSVVGRGSRETQYF.

The gene calls are TRBV28 and TRBJ2-3, with D unresolved. The ends were cut back, 5 bases at V and 6 bases at J, with 15 bases in the middle. This CDR3 is built from 14 residues. Germline V gene sequence: CDR1 MDHEN, CDR2 SYDVKM. CDR3 sequence: CASSHPSQADTQYF. The DNA for the CDR3 is TGTGCCAGCAGTCACCCCTCCCAGGCCGATACGCAGTATTTT.

The chain recombines TRBV7-2 with TRBJ2-7, with 9 bases lining up with TRBD2. The germline V gene encodes CDR1 SGHTA and CDR2 FQGNSA. The V and J ends lost 6 bases and 4 bases, in that order; junction bases with no gene match: 10. This CDR3 has 15 residues. The CDR3 here is CASRGRGTSSYEQYF. CDR3 in DNA: TGTGCCAGCAGAGGGAGGGGGACTAGCTCGTACGAGCAGTACTTC.

A remark on this clone: The sample contains more than one DNA sequence encoding this CDR3. This chain's CDR3 is CASSLGLNTGELFF. Written as DNA, the CDR3 is TGTGCCAGCAGCTTAGGACTGAACACCGGGGAGCTGTTTTTT. The V gene is TRBV7-3, the J gene TRBJ2-2; tentative D call: TRBD2 (5 bases). Germline CDR1 is SGHTA and CDR2 is FQGTGA. The length of the CDR3 is 14 residues. With 2 bases removed from V and 1 base from J, the gap between germline ends came to 5 bases. Variable domain in full (rest from reference TRBV7-3 and TRBJ2-2): GAGVSQTPSNKVTEKGKYVELRCDPISGHTALYWYRQSLGQGPEFLIYFQGTGAADDSGLPNDRFFAVRPEGSVSTLKIQRTERGDSAVYLCASSLGLNTGELFFGEGSRLTVL.

Regarding this clone: Other DNA sequences in the same sample also yield this CDR3. This rearrangement joins TRBV5-1 to TRBJ2-3, with D perhaps TRBD1 (5 bases). Germline CDR1 SGHRS, CDR2 YFSETQ. The V end was cut by 4 bases, the J end by 0 bases, with 9 bases between. This CDR3 region has 14 residues. CDR3 nucleotide sequence: TGCGCCAGCAGCCTTCGGACAAGCACAGATACGCAGTATTTT. It yields the protein CASSLRTSTDTQYF.

Remarks on this clone: The identical CDR3 is also encoded by other nucleotide sequences in the sample. The V and J genes are TRBV7-3 and TRBJ1-1; no reliable D call. Per the germline V gene, CDR1 is SGHTA and CDR2 is FQGTGA. CDR3 length: 13 residues. V lost 4 bases and J 1 base, leaving 7 bases between the germline ends. CDR3 protein: CASSSGRNTEAFF. CDR3 in DNA: TGTGCCAGCAGCTCAGGACGGAACACTGAAGCTTTCTTT.

The rearrangement links TRBV6-6 to TRBJ1-1; no definite D call. The CDR3 contains 16 residues. CDR1 is MNHNY, CDR2 SVGAGI, per germline (reference sequence). V lost 8 bases, J lost 1 base, and 20 bases lay in between. In nucleotides, the CDR3 is TGTGCCAGCTACCTGTACAGAGACCTCAAGAACACTGAAGCTTTCTTT. Its protein product is CASYLYRDLKNTEAFF.

The rearrangement links TRBV6-4 to TRBJ2-1, with 13 nucleotides matching TRBD2. The CDR3 covers 15 residues. Germline V CDR1 and CDR2: MRHNA, SNTAGT. The junction had 6 bases not matched to a gene; V was cut back by 6 bases and J by 7 bases. Written as DNA, the CDR3 is TGTGCCAGCAGCGCCGGGACTAGCGGGGAAAATGAGCAGTTCTTC. Translating gives CASSAGTSGENEQFF.

The V and J genes are TRBV27 and TRBJ2-7; D may correspond to TRBD1 or TRBD2 (7 bases each). The CDR3 is made up of 13 amino acids. The germline CDR1 and CDR2 sequences are MNHEY and SMNVEV (reference sequence). V dropped 8 bases and J dropped 4 bases, with 15 bases sitting between them. The CDR3 here is CASPGQGGYEQYF. CDR3 nucleotide sequence: TGTGCCAGCCCGGGGCAGGGGGGGTACGAGCAGTACTTC.

The chain joins TRBV5-1 to TRBJ1-1; TRBD1 aligns across 10 bases. V lost 5 bases to trimming and J lost 5 bases; unmatched junction nucleotides: 12. Germline V gives CDR1 SGHRS, CDR2 YFSETQ. The CDR3 loop spans 16 amino acids. CDR3 coding DNA: TGCGCCAGCAGAACGGAGACAGGGGGCCGAGGTACTGAAGCTTTCTTT. Its translation is CASRTETGGRGTEAFF.

This clone was counted a single time. The chain uses TRBV19 and TRBJ1-4; 8 nucleotides match TRBD1. Germline loops: CDR1 LNHDA, CDR2 SQIVND (reference sequence). Losses at the gene ends were 6 bases for V and 6 bases for J; bases not matched to a gene: 6. The CDR3 has 14 amino acids. The CDR3 bases are TGTGCCAGTAGCCAAACGGGACAGGATGAAAAACTGTTTTTT. Translation gives CASSQTGQDEKLFF.

The chain employs TRBV6-5 and TRBJ2-5; 12 positions agree with TRBD1. The J call may not be correct, given that the DNA end is closer to TRBJ2-7. The CDR3 runs 15 residues. Germline V gives CDR1 MNHEY, CDR2 SVGAGI. As DNA, the CDR3 is TGTGCCAGCAGTTACTCCGGGACAGGGGGCGCCGAGCAGTACTTC. This gives the protein CASSYSGTGGAEQYF.

The chain couples TRBV19 to TRBJ2-3; D unclear. This CDR3 has 13 residues. Per germline, CDR1 LNHDA and CDR2 SQIVND (reference sequence). V was trimmed by 10 bases and J by 1 base, leaving 12 bases between them. Here the CDR3 reads CATTALGTDTQYF. For the CDR3, the DNA is TGTGCCACTACGGCACTTGGCACAGATACGCAGTATTTT.

The chain joins TRBV7-6 to TRBJ1-2; D is possibly TRBD1 (6 bases). The length of the CDR3 is 16 residues. CDR1 is SGHVS and CDR2 is FNYEAQ in the germline V gene. V lost 5 bases and J lost 3, with 19 bases in between. CDR3 sequence reads: CASSSEQGLRDYGYTF. For the CDR3, the DNA is TGTGCCAGCAGCAGCGAACAGGGCTTAAGGGACTATGGCTACACCTTC.

In the case of this clone: Other DNA sequences of this sample code for an identical CDR3. V gene TRBV29-1 combines with J gene TRBJ2-5, with TRBD1 identical over 9 bases. Germline V gives CDR1 SQVTM, CDR2 ANQGSEA. The CDR3 covers 12 residues. The V and J ends lost 7 bases and 2 bases, in that order; junction bases with no gene match: 2. The chain's CDR3 is CSAGQGQETQYF. The DNA for the CDR3 is TGCAGCGCCGGACAGGGGCAAGAGACCCAGTACTTC.

This chain joins TRBV5-1 and TRBJ2-5; TRBD2 matches at 14 bases. This CDR3 comprises 16 residues. V shed 4 bases, J shed 3 bases, and the junction held 5 bases outside the gene matches. CDR1 and CDR2 (germline): SGHRS, YFSETQ. CDR3 bases: TGCGCCAGCAGCAGACTAGCGGGAGGGTCTGAAGAGACCCAGTACTTC. This sequence encodes CASSRLAGGSEETQYF.

A single count supports this clone. Other DNA sequences within the sample encode an identical CDR3. V and J are TRBV2 and TRBJ2-2; D is unresolved. Trimming took 5 bases from V and 6 from J, leaving 4 bases between them. The length of the CDR3 is 11 residues. Germline CDR1 and CDR2: SNHLY and FYNNEI. The CDR3 DNA sequence: TGTGCCAGCAGTCTGCCCGGGGAGCTGTTTTTT. Amino acid sequence: CASSLPGELFF.

This clone has just one count. An end of the junction differs from the germline gene, which may be a read error. This chain uses TRBV5-4 with TRBJ2-7; TRBD1 or TRBD2 may be the D gene (6 bases each). The germline V gene has CDR1 SGHNT and CDR2 YYREEE (reference sequence). The CDR3 consists of 14 residues. The CDR3 loop is CASSLPGDSNEQYF. The CDR3 coding sequence is TGTGCCAGCAGCTTGCCAGGGGACTCCAACGAGCAGTACTTC.

This chain links TRBV11-2 with TRBJ2-3; 7 bases align to TRBD2. The CDR3 covers 17 residues. The germline gives CDR1 SGHAT, CDR2 FQNNGV. The V and J ends lost 6 bases and 3 bases, in that order; junction bases with no gene match: 15. The CDR3 nucleotides read TGTGCCAGCAGGGGAGGGAGTTGGGGGTTTTGGACAGATACGCAGTATTTT. Translated: CASRGGSWGFWTDTQYF.

The chain has TRBV5-1 and TRBJ2-7; either TRBD1 or TRBD2 may supply D (5 bases each). Between the trimmed V and J ends, which lost 4 bases and 0 bases, there was a span of 14 bases. Germline lookup yields CDR1 SGHRS and CDR2 YFSETQ. The length of the CDR3 is 15 residues. CDR3 nucleotides: TGCGCCAGCAGCCCCGGGGACGGATACTCCTACGAGCAGTACTTC. This translates into CASSPGDGYSYEQYF.

A remark on this clone: This CDR3 is also generated by other DNA sequences in the sample. The rearrangement joins TRBV5-1 to TRBJ2-2, with D unresolved. CDR1 and CDR2 (germline): SGHRS, YFSETQ. The V gene lost 0 bases and the J gene lost 5 bases, with 8 bases spanning the gap. CDR3 length: 14 residues. CDR3 region: CASSLDGPTGELFF. The CDR3 nucleotides are TGCGCCAGCAGCTTGGATGGCCCAACCGGGGAGCTGTTTTTT.

The chain carries TRBV29-1 and TRBJ2-3; the match to TRBD2 covers 9 bases. Per germline, CDR1 SQVTM and CDR2 ANQGSEA. V gave up 7 bases and J gave up 1 base; unmatched junction bases: 3. The CDR3 sequence is 13 residues long. The CDR3 coding sequence is TGCAGCGGGGCTAGCGGGGGCACAGATACGCAGTATTTT. This gives the protein CSGASGGTDTQYF.

Here the CDR3 reads CASSDSIRQGERNTIYF. The CDR3 coding sequence is TGTGCCAGCAGTGACTCGATCAGACAGGGTGAGAGAAACACCATATATTTT. This chain uses TRBV6-4 with TRBJ1-3; TRBD1 agrees at 7 bases. The CDR3 contains 17 residues. CDR1 is MRHNA, CDR2 SNTAGT, per germline. V lost 0 bases, J lost 5 bases, and 10 bases stayed unmatched.

The chain is built from TRBV5-1 and TRBJ2-3; TRBD2 aligns across 7 bases. V lost 0 bases and J lost 0; bases outside the gene matches: 4. Germline CDR1 reads SGHRS; CDR2 reads YFSETQ. The CDR3 runs 16 residues. DNA for the CDR3: TGCGCCAGCAGCTTGGCGTCTAGCGGTAGCACAGATACGCAGTATTTT. Translated: CASSLASSGSTDTQYF.